This record looks at one T cell receptor (beta chain) sequence and its context. The target antigen is unknown. This record comes from a study of neoadjuvant anti-PD-1 for oral cavity cancer. Across the study: Before surgery, most patients got three to four biweekly 3 mg/kg nivolumab doses.

Time point meaning: after neoadjuvant nivolumab, at surgical resection. The CDR3 runs to 15 residues. Germline lookup yields CDR1 SGHVS and CDR2 FNYEAQ. Trimming removed 5 bases at V and 0 bases at J, with 13 bases between. Study-level findings and limits: Non-responders to neoadjuvant nivolumab had significantly more clonal PBMC T cells than responders.

The method was immunoSEQ multiplex PCR; TCRdb's version includes in-frame clones alone and lacks a portion of them. The table records 33,000 or so clones, 80% of them present only once. The sequencing used PBMCs, collected after nivolumab (anti-PD-1) treatment. This receptor was taken from a person between 40 and 79 years old with oral cavity squamous cell carcinoma. This rearrangement joins TRBV7-6 to TRBJ1-1; D perhaps matches TRBD1 (6 bases). CDR3 loop: CASSLGQSMNTEAFF. The CDR3 nucleotides read TGTGCCAGCAGCCTAGGACAGTCGATGAACACTGAAGCTTTCTTT.